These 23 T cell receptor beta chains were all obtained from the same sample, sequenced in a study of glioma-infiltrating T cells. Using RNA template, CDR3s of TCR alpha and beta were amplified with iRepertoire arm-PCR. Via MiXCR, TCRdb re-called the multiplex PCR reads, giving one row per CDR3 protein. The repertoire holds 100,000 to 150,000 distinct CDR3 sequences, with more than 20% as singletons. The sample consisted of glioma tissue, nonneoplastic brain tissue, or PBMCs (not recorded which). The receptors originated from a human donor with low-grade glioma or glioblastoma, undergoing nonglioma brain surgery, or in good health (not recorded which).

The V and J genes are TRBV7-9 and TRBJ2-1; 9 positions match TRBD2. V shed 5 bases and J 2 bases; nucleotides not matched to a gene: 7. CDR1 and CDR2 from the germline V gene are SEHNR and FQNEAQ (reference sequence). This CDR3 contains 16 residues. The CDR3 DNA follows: TGTGCCAGCAGCCCCCCAAGCGGGGGGACCTACAATGAGCAGTTCTTC. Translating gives CASSPPSGGTYNEQFF.

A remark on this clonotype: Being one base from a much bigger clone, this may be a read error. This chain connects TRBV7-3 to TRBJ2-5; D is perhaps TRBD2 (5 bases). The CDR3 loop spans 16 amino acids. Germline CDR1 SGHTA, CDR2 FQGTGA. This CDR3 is CASSQDPMGVRETQYF. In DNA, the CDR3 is TGCGCCAGCAGCCAAGATCCCATGGGAGTACGGGAGACCCAGTACTTC.

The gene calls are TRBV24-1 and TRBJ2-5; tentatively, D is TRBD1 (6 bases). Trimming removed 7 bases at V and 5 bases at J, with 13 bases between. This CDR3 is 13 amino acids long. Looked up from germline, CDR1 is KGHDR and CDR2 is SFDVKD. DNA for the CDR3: TGTGCCACCAGCAGGGGTTTCCAGGAGACCCAGTACTTC. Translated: CATSRGFQETQYF.

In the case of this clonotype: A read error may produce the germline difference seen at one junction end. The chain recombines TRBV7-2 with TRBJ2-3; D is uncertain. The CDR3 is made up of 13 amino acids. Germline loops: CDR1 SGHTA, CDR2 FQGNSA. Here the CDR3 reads CASSPPNTDRQYF. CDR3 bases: TGTGCCAGCAGCCCACCGAACACAGATAGGCAGTATTTT.

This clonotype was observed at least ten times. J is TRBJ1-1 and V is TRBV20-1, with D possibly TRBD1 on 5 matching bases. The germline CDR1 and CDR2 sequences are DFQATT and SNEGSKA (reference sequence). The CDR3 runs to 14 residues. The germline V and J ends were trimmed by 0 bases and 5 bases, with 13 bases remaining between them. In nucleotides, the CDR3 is TGCAGTGCTAGAGATCCGGGGGTGGGGACTGAAGCTTTCTTT. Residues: CSARDPGVGTEAFF.

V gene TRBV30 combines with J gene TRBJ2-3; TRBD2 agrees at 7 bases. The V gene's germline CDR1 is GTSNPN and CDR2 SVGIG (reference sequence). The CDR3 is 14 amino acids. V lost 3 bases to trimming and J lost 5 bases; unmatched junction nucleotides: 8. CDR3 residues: CAWSGSGVLDTQYF. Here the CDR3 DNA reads TGTGCCTGGAGCGGGAGCGGGGTACTAGATACGCAGTATTTT. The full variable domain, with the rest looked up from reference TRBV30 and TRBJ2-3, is SQTIHQWPATLVQPVGSPLSLECTVEGTSNPNLYWYRQAAGRGLQLLFYSVGIGQISSEVPQNLSASRPQDRQFILSSKKLLLSDSGFYLCAWSGSGVLDTQYFGPGTRLTVL.

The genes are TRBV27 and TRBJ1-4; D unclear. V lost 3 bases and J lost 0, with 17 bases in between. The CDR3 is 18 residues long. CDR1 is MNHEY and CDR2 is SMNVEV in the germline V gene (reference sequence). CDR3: CASSFSLQHVATNEKLFF. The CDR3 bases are TGTGCCAGCAGTTTTTCCCTTCAGCACGTTGCAACTAATGAAAAACTGTTTTTT.

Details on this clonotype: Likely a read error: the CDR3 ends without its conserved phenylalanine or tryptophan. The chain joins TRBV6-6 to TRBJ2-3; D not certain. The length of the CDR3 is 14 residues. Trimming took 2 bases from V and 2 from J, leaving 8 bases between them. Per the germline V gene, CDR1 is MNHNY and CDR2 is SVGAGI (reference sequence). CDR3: CASSYPGFTDTQYL. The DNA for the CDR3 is TGTGCCAGCAGTTACCCAGGTTTCACAGATACGCAGTATCTT.

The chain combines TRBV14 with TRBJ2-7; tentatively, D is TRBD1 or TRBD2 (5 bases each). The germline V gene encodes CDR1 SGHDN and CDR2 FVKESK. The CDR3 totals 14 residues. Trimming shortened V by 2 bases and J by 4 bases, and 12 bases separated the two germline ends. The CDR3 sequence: CASSQRPGPYEQYV. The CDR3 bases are TGTGCCAGCAGCCAACGCCCGGGACCTTACGAGCAGTACGTC.

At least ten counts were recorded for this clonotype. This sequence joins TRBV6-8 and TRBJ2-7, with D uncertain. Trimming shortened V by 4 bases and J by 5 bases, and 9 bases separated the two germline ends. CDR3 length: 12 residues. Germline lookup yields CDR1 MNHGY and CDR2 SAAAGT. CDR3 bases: TGTGCCAGCAGTTCATGTCGACACGAGCAGTACGTC. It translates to CASSSCRHEQYV.

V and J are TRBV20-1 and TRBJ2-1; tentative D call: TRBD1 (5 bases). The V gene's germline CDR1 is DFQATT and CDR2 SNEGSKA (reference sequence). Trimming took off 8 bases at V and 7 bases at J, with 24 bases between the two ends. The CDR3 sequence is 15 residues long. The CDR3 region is CSPSGVLGARNEQFF. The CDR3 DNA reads TGCAGTCCCAGTGGGGTGCTTGGGGCTCGGAATGAGCAGTTCTTC.

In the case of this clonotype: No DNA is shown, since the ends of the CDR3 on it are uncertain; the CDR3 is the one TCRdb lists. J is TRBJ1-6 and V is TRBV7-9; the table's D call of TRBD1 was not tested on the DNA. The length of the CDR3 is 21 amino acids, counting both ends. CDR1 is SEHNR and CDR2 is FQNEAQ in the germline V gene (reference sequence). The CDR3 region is CASSFYICSATRTGRNSPLHF.

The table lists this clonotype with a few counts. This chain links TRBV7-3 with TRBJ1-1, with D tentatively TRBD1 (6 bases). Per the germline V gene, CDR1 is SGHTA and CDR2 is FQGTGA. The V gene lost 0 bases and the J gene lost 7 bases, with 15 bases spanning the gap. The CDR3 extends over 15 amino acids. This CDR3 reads CASSLTGGGLGEAFF. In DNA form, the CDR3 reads TGTGCCAGCAGCTTAACAGGAGGGGGGTTGGGTGAAGCTTTCTTT.

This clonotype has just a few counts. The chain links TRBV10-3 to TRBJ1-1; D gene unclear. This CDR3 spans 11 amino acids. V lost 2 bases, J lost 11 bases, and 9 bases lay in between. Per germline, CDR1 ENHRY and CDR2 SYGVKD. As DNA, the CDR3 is TGTGCCATCAGTGAGGGCGTTAATGCTTTCTTT. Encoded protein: CAISEGVNAFF.

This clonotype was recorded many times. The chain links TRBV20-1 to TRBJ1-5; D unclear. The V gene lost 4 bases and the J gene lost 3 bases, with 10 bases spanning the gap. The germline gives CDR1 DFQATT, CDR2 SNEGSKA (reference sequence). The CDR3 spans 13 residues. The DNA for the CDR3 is TGCAGTGCTACTGGGAGGATCAATCAGCCCCAGCATTTT. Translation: CSATGRINQPQHF.

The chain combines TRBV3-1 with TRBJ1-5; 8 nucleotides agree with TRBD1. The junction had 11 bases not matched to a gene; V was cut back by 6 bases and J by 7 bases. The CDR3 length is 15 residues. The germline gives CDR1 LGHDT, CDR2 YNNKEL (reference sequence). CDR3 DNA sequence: TGTGCCAGCAGTCTTACGACAGGGGCGGGACAGCCCCAGCATTTT. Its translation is CASSLTTGAGQPQHF.

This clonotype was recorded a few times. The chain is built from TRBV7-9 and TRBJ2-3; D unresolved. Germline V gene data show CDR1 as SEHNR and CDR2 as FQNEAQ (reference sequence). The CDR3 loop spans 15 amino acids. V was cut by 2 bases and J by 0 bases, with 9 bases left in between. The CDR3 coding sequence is TGTGCCAGCAGCTTATCCCCTACGAGCACAGATACGCAGTATTTT. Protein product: CASSLSPTSTDTQYF.

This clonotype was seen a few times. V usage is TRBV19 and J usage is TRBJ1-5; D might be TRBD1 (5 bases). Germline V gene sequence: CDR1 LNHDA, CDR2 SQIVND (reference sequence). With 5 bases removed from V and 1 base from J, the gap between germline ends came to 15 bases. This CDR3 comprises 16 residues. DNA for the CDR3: TGTGCCAGTAGTGACCCCCCCCCAGGGAGCAATCAGCCCCAGCATTTT. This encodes CASSDPPPGSNQPQHF.

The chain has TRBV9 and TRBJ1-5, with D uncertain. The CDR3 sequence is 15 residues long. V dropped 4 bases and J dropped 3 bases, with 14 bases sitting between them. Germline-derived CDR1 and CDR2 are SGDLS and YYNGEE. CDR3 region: CASSPGRVLNQPQHF. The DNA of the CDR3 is TGTGCCAGCAGCCCGGGAAGGGTCCTCAATCAGCCCCAGCATTTT.

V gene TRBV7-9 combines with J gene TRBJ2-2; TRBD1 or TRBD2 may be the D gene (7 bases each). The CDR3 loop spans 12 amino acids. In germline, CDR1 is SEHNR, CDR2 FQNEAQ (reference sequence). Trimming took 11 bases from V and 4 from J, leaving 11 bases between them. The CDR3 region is CAPGGGTGELFF. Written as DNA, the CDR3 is TGTGCCCCAGGGGGGGGCACCGGGGAGCTGTTTTTT.

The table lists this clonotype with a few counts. This CDR3 reads CASSQDRGRLETQYF. As DNA, the CDR3 is TGTGCCAGCAGCCAAGATCGGGGGCGACTTGAGACCCAGTACTTC. The chain has TRBV14 and TRBJ2-5; D may match TRBD1 or TRBD2 (6 bases each). V was shortened by 0 bases and J by 5 bases, with 13 bases between the two germline ends. The CDR3 is 15 amino acids. Per the germline V gene, CDR1 is SGHDN and CDR2 is FVKESK. The full variable domain, in which reference TRBV14 and TRBJ2-5 provide the parts outside the CDR3, is EAGVTQFPSHSVIEKGQTVTLRCDPISGHDNLYWYRRVMGKEIKFLLHFVKESKQDESGMPNNRFLAERTGGTYSTLKVQPAELEDSGVYFCASSQDRGRLETQYFGPGTRLLVL.

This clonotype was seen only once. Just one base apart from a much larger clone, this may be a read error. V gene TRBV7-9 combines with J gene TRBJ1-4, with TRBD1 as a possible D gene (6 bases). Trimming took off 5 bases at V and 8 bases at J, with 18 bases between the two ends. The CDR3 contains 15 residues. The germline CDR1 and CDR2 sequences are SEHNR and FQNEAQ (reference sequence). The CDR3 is CASSERGGPEEKLFF. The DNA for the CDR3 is TGTGCCAGCAGCGAGAGAGGGGGGCCAGAGGAAAAACTGTTTTTT.

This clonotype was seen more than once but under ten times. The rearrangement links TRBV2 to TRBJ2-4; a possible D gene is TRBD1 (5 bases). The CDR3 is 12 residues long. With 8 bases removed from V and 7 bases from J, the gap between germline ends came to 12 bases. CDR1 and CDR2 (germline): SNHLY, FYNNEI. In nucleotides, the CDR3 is TGTGCCAGCTGGGGCCCGGACAACATTCAGTACTTC. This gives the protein CASWGPDNIQYF.